Each of the 17 T cell receptor beta chains below was sequenced from the same sample in a study of shared clonotypes between healthy human individuals (dated by TCRdb to about 2020). The library was prepared using the immunoSEQ multiplex PCR assay. Sourced from immuneACCESS, this table was stored by TCRdb with only in-frame sequences that have V and J called. A share of the clones is absent; for the studies checked, an unresolved V gene accounts for under half, and the remainder has no known explanation. The sample table lists millions of clones, 93% of them with a count of one. The ten largest account for roughly 0.36% of the sample. Sequencing was done on a sample of naive CD4+ T cells from PBMCs. The cell subset or site label corresponds to: CD45RA+ positively selected. These receptors originate from a man aged 18 to 30 in good health. Some clones in this sample may be carry-over from other donors' samples.

Notes on this clone: The same CDR3 also results from other DNA sequences found in this sample. The chain uses TRBV10-1 and TRBJ2-7; D uncertain. Germline-derived CDR1 and CDR2 are WNHNN and SYGVQD (reference sequence). V was shortened by 2 bases and J by 2 bases, with 7 bases between the two germline ends. This CDR3 has 13 residues. The CDR3 sequence: CASSELGTYEQYF. The CDR3 DNA follows: TGCGCCAGCAGTGAGCTGGGAACCTACGAGCAGTACTTC.

The chain is built from TRBV18 and TRBJ1-5, with D possibly being TRBD1 (6 bases). Germline V CDR1 and CDR2: KGHSH, LQKENI. This CDR3 has 13 residues. Trimming shortened V by 6 bases and J by 4 bases, and 10 bases separated the two germline ends. CDR3 sequence (DNA): TGTGCCAGCTCCCGGACAGAGAATCAGCCCCAGCATTTT. Protein product: CASSRTENQPQHF.

The CDR3 is CASSDHPSYEQYF. CDR3 DNA: TGTGCCAGCAGTGACCACCCCAGCTACGAGCAGTACTTC. The V and J genes are TRBV6-1 and TRBJ2-7; no firm D call. Trimming took off 3 bases at V and 3 bases at J, with 9 bases between the two ends. The V gene's germline CDR1 is MNHNS and CDR2 SASEGT. This CDR3 has 13 amino acids.

A note on this clone: Other DNA sequences within the sample encode an identical CDR3. The chain is built from TRBV18 and TRBJ2-5; D is unresolved. Germline V CDR1 and CDR2: KGHSH, LQKENI. V was clipped by 0 bases and J by 3 bases, with 5 bases between them. The CDR3 consists of 13 residues. The CDR3 loop is CASSPPSEETQYF. The CDR3 DNA follows: TGTGCCAGCTCACCACCTTCGGAAGAGACCCAGTACTTC.

The chain uses TRBV5-1 and TRBJ2-1; D perhaps matches TRBD2 (5 bases). The CDR3 is 16 residues long. The V gene's germline CDR1 is SGHRS and CDR2 YFSETQ. The V gene lost 2 bases and the J gene lost 0 bases, with 12 bases spanning the gap. CDR3: CASSLIATVSYNEQFF. In DNA form, the CDR3 reads TGCGCCAGCAGCTTAATAGCGACCGTCTCCTACAATGAGCAGTTCTTC.

V usage is TRBV7-8 and J usage is TRBJ2-1; TRBD2 matches at 7 bases. The trim removed 1 base at V and 6 bases at J, leaving 6 bases unmatched. The CDR3 has 15 residues. CDR1 is SGHVS and CDR2 is FQNEAQ in the germline V gene. CDR3 residues: CASSLVGREVNEQFF. CDR3 DNA: TGTGCCAGCAGCTTAGTGGGACGGGAGGTCAATGAGCAGTTCTTC. The full variable domain, rest sourced from reference TRBV7-8 and TRBJ2-1, is GAGVSQSPRYKVAKRGQDVALRCDPISGHVSLFWYQQALGQGPEFLTYFQNEAQLDKSGLPSDRFFAERPEGSVSTLKIQRTQQEDSAVYLCASSLVGREVNEQFFGPGTRLTVL.

This chain joins TRBV7-3 and TRBJ2-2; no clear D gene. In germline, CDR1 is SGHTA, CDR2 FQGTGA. Trimming cost V 0 bases and J 6 bases, with 5 bases left between them. This CDR3 region has 13 residues. The CDR3 here is CASSLTYSGELFF. CDR3 DNA: TGTGCCAGCAGCTTAACATACTCCGGGGAGCTGTTTTTT.

The rearrangement links TRBV2 to TRBJ1-5; 7 nucleotides align to TRBD1. The germline CDR1 and CDR2 sequences are SNHLY and FYNNEI. The CDR3 runs to 17 residues. The V gene end was trimmed by 3 bases and the J gene end by 4 bases; junction bases not matched to a gene: 12. Here the CDR3 reads CASSDSRGTVGNQPQHF. Here the CDR3 DNA reads TGTGCCAGCAGTGATTCCAGGGGGACAGTCGGAAATCAGCCCCAGCATTTT.

The genes are TRBV29-1 and TRBJ1-1, with TRBD1 as a possible D gene (5 bases). CDR3 length: 13 residues. V was clipped by 1 base and J by 4 bases, with 10 bases between them. Germline CDR1 is SQVTM and CDR2 is ANQGSEA. This CDR3 reads CSVEAVRGTEAFF. The CDR3 region has the DNA TGCAGCGTTGAAGCCGTAAGGGGCACTGAAGCTTTCTTT.

Of note for this clone: The same CDR3 also results from other DNA sequences found in this sample. The rearrangement uses TRBV28 and TRBJ2-3, with D unclear. Germline assignment: CDR1 MDHEN and CDR2 SYDVKM. CDR3 length: 11 amino acids. The V end was cut by 5 bases, the J end by 4 bases, with 4 bases between. CDR3 in amino acids: CASSLADTQYF. DNA of the CDR3: TGTGCCAGCAGTCTAGCAGATACGCAGTATTTT.

V gene TRBV5-4 combines with J gene TRBJ2-2; D is ambiguous. The CDR3 covers 12 residues. Trimming took off 7 bases at V and 6 bases at J, with 10 bases between the two ends. CDR1 is SGHNT, CDR2 YYREEE, per germline (reference sequence). CDR3 amino acids: CASRSSSGELFF. DNA of the CDR3: TGTGCCAGCCGCTCTAGTTCCGGGGAGCTGTTTTTT.

CDR3 sequence (DNA): TGTGCCAGCAGTCCTCAGTATTTCAGCAATCAGCCCCAGCATTTT. Amino acids: CASSPQYFSNQPQHF. The chain employs TRBV27 and TRBJ1-5; no definite D call. The CDR3 totals 15 residues. Germline-derived CDR1 and CDR2 are MNHEY and SMNVEV (reference sequence). V dropped 5 bases and J dropped 1 base, with 12 bases sitting between them.

This clone was counted between two and nine times. V usage is TRBV9 and J usage is TRBJ2-2; D unresolved. The CDR3 spans 14 residues. Germline V gene data show CDR1 as SGDLS and CDR2 as YYNGEE. Trimming removed 4 bases from V and 3 bases from J, with 10 bases in between. The CDR3 nucleotides read TGTGCCAGCAGCCTCTTACCCGACACCGGGGAGCTGTTTTTT. Its protein is CASSLLPDTGELFF.

The rearrangement joins TRBV5-4 to TRBJ1-3; 8 bases align to TRBD1. V trimming: 4 bases; J trimming: 5 bases; junction bases outside the gene matches: 11. The CDR3 has 16 residues. Germline assignment: CDR1 SGHNT and CDR2 YYREEE (reference sequence). CDR3 coding DNA: TGTGCCAGCAGCCTGGACAGGGACCCAGGACGAAACACCATATATTTT. As protein: CASSLDRDPGRNTIYF.

V gene TRBV11-2 combines with J gene TRBJ2-1, with 7 bases fitting TRBD2. Germline V lookup: CDR1 SGHAT, CDR2 FQNNGV. The CDR3 is 16 amino acids. The J segment lost 1 base and the V segment lost 2 bases, leaving 5 bases of the junction unmatched. CDR3 residues: CASSLRGGWSYNEQFF. The CDR3 DNA reads TGTGCCAGCAGCTTACGCGGGGGTTGGTCCTACAATGAGCAGTTCTTC.

With regard to this clone: This CDR3 is also generated by other DNA sequences in the sample. The V call is TRBV18, the J call TRBJ2-1; tentatively, D is TRBD1 (6 bases). This CDR3 has 14 amino acids. Germline V gene sequence: CDR1 KGHSH, CDR2 LQKENI. The ends were cut back, 3 bases at V and 1 base at J, with 7 bases in the middle. The CDR3 DNA sequence: TGTGCCAGCTCACCCGGACAGTCCTACAATGAGCAGTTCTTC. Protein sequence: CASSPGQSYNEQFF.

The chain employs TRBV5-1 and TRBJ2-7; 9 bases line up with TRBD1. The CDR3 length is 14 residues. Germline V gene data show CDR1 as SGHRS and CDR2 as YFSETQ. J lost 7 bases, V lost 6 bases, and 11 bases had no gene match. The CDR3 nucleotides read TGCGCCAGCACCCAATCGGGACAGGGTGGTGAGCAGTACTTC. Translation: CASTQSGQGGEQYF.